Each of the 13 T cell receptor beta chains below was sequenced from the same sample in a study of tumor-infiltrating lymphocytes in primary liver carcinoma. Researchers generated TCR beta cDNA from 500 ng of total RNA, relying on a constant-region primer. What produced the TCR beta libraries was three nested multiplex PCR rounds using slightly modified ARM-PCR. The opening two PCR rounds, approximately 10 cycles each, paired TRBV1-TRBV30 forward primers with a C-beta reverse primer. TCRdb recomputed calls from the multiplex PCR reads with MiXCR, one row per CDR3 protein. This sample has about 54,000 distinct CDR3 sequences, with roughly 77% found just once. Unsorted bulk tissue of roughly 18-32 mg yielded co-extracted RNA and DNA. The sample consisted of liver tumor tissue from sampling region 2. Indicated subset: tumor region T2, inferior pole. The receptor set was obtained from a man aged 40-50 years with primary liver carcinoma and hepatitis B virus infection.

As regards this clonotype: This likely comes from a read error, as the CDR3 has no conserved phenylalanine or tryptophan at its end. CDR3 bases: TGTGCCAGCAGTGCCGGGGCCTACGAGCAGTACATC. Its protein is CASSAGAYEQYI. The chain joins TRBV12-3 or TRBV12-4 to TRBJ2-7, with D possibly matching TRBD2 (5 bases). CDR3 size: 12 residues. The V end lost 5 bases, the J end lost 2 bases, and 7 bases lay between the germline ends.

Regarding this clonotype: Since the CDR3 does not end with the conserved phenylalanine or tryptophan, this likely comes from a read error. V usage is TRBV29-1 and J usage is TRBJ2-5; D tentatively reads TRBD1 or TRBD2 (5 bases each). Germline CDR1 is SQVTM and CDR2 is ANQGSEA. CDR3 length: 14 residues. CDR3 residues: CSVEDRQGVATQYS. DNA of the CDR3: TGTAGCGTTGAAGATCGGCAAGGGGTGGCGACCCAGTACTCC.

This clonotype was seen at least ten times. As DNA, the CDR3 is TGTGCCAGCAGTCCAGACAGTTTCTCTGGGGCCAACGTCCTGACTTTC. Protein product: CASSPDSFSGANVLTF. The chain couples TRBV12-3 or TRBV12-4 to TRBJ2-6; D possibly corresponds to TRBD1 (5 bases). The germline V and J ends were trimmed by 5 bases and 0 bases, with 11 bases remaining between them. The CDR3 has 16 amino acids.

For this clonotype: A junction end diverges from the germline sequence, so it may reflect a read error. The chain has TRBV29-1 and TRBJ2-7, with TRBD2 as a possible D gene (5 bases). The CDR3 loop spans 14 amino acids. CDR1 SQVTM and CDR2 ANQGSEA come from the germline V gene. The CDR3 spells CSVVPKQDSYAQYF. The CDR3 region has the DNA TGCAGCGTTGTACCTAAGCAGGACTCCTACGCGCAGTACTTC.

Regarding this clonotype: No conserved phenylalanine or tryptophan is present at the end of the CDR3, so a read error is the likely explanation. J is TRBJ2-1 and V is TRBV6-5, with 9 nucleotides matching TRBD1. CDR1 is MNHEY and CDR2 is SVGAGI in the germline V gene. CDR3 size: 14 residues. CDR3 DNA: TGTGCCTGCAGTTTGCAGGACAGGGGCAATGAGCAGTTCATC. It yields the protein CACSLQDRGNEQFI.

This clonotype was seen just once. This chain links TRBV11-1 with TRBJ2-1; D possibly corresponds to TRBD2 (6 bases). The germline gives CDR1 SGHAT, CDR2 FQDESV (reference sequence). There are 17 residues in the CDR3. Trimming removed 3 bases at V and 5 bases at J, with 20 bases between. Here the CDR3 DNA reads TGTGCCAGCAGCTTGGGACCAACGGGAGAAGTTGACAATGAGCAGTTCTTC. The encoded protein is CASSLGPTGEVDNEQFF. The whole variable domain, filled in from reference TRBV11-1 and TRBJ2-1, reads EAEVAQSPRYKITEKSQAVAFWCDPISGHATLYWYRQILGQGPELLVQFQDESVVDDSQLPKDRFSAERLKGVDSTLKIQPAELGDSAMYLCASSLGPTGEVDNEQFFGPGTRLTVL.

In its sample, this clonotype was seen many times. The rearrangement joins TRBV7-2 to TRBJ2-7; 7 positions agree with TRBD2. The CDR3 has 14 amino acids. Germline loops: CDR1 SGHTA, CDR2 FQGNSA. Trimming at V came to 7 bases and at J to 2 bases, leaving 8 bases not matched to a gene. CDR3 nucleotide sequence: TGTGCCAGCACGCTAGCGGAAACTGCCTACGAGCAGTACTTC. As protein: CASTLAETAYEQYF.

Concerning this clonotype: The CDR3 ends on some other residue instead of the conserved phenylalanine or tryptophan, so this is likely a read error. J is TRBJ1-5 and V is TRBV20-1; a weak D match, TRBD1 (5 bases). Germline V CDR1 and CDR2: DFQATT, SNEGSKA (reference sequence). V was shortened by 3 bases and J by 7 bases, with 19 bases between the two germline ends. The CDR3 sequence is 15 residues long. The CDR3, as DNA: TGCAGTGCTAGGGCCAGAGAGGGGTTAATCCAGCCCCAGCATTAT. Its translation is CSARAREGLIQPQHY.

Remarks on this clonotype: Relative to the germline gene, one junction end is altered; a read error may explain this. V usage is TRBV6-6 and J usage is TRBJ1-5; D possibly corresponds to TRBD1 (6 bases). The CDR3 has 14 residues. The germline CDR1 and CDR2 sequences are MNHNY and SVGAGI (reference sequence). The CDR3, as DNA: TGTGCCAACAGTTACGACAGGCAAGATCAGCCCCAGCATTTT. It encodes CANSYDRQDQPQHF.

The DNA for the CDR3 is TGTGCCAACAACTTTGTAGGGTTGTACCACGAGCAGTACTTC. It specifies CANNFVGLYHEQYF. The chain uses TRBV11-2 and TRBJ2-7; D gene uncertain. The germline V gene has CDR1 SGHAT and CDR2 FQNNGV. The CDR3 has 14 residues. Trimming took 10 bases from V and 5 from J, leaving 21 bases between them.

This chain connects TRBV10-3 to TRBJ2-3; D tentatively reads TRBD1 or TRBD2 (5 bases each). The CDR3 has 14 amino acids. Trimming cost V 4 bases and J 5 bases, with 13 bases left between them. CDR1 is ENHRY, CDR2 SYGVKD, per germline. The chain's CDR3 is CAISARDPEDTQYF. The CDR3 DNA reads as TGTGCCATCAGTGCCCGGGACCCGGAAGATACGCAGTATTTT.

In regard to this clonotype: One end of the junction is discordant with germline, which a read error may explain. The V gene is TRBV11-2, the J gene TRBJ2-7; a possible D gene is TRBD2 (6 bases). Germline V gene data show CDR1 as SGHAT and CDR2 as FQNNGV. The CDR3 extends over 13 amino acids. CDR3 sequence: CVSSLRELASQCF. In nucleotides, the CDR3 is TGTGTCAGCAGCTTACGTGAGCTAGCGTCGCAGTGCTTC. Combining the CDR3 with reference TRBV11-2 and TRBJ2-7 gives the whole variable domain EAGVAQSPRYKIIEKRQSVAFWCNPISGHATLYWYQQILGQGPKLLIQFQNNGVVDDSQLPKDRFSAERLKGVDSTLKIQPAKLEDSAVYLCVSSLRELASQCFGPGTRLTVT.

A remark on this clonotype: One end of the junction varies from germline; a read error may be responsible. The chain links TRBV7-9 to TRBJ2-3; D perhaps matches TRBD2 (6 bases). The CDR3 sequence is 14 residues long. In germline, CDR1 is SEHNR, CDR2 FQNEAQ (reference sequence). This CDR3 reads CASSISGEEDTQYF. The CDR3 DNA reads TGTGCCAGCAGCATTAGCGGAGAGGAGGATACCCAGTATTTT.